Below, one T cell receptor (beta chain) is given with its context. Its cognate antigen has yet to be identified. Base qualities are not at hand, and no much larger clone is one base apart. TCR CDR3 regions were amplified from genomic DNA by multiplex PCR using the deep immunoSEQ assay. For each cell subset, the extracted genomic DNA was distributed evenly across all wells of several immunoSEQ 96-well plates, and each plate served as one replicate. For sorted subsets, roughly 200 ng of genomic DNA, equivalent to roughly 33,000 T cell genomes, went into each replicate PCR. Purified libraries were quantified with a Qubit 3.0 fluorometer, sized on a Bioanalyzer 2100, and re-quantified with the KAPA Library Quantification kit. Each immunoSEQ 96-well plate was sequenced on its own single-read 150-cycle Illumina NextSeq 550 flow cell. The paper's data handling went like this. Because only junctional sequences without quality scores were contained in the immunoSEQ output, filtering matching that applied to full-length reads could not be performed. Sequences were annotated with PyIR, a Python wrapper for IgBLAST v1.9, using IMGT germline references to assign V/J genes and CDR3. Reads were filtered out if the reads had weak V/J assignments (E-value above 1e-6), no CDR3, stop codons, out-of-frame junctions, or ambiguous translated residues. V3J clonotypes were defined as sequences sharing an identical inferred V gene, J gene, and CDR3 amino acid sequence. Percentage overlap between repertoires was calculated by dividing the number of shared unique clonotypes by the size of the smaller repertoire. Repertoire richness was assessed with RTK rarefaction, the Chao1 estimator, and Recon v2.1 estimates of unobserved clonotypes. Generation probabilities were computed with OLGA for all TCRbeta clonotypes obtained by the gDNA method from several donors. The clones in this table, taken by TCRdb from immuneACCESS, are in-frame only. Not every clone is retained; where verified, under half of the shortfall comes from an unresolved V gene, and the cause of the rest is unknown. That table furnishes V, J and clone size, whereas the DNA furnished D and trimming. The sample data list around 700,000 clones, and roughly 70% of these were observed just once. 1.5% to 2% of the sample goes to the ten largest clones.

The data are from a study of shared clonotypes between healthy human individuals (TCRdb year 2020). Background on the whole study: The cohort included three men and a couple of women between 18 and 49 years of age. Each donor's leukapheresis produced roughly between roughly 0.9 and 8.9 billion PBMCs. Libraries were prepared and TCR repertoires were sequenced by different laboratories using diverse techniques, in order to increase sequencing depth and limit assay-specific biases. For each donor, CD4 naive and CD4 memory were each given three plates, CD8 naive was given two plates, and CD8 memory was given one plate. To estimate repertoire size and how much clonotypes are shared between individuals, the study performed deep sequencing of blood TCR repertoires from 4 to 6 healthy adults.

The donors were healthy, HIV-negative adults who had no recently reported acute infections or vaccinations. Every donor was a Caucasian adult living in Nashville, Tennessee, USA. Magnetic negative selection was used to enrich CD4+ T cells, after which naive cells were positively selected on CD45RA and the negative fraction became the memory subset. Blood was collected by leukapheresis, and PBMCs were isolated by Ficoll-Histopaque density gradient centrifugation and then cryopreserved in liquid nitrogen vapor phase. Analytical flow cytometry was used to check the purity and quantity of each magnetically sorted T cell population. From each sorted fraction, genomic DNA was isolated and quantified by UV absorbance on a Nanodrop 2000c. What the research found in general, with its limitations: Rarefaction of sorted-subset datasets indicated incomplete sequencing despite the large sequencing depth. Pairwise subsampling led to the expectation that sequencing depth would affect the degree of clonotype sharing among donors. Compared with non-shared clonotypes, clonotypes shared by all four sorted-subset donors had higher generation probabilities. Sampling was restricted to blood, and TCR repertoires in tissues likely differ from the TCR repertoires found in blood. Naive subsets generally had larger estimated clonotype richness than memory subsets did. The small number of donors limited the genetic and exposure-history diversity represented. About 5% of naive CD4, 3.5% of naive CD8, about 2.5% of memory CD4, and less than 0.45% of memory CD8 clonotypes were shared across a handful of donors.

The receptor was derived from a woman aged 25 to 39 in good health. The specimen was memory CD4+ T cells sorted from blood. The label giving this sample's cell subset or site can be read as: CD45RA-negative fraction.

The DNA sequence follows: TGTGCCTGGAGTGCAGTGGCGAGACAGCGTGGATGGATTAACTATGGCTACACCTTC. Translated, this is CAWSAVARQRGWINYGYTF. Recombination linked TRBV30 to TRBJ1-2; the D gene is possibly TRBD1, with 5 bases matching. The CDR3 starts with the cysteine, ends with the phenylalanine, and has 19 residues. Here the CDR3 DNA is all that survives: 57 bases in frame from base 1. Looking up the germline V gene (reference sequence) yields CDR1 GTSNPN and CDR2 SVGIG. The V and J ends are trimmed by 1 base and 1 base, leaving 25 bases between them. Outside the CDR3, residues come from the reference TRBV30 and TRBJ1-2 proteins, so the full variable domain is: SQTIHQWPATLVQPVGSPLSLECTVEGTSNPNLYWYRQAAGRGLQLLFYSVGIGQISSEVPQNLSASRPQDRQFILSSKKLLLSDSGFYLCAWSAVARQRGWINYGYTFGSGTRLTVV.